These 21 T cell receptor beta chains share one sample of origin, sequenced in a study of neurological immune-mediated disorders. TCRdb re-derived calls from the 5' RACE reads in MiXCR, one entry per CDR3 protein. The sample includes some 87,000 distinct CDR3 sequences, about 13% of them seen just once. The time point here: longitudinal time-point 2. The specimen was PBMCs. These receptors originate from a female donor with HTLV-1-associated myelopathy (HAM/TSP).

The table lists this clonotype with many counts. The chain joins TRBV2 to TRBJ2-5; D assignment may be TRBD1 or TRBD2 (7 bases each). The CDR3 has 16 residues. The germline V gene has CDR1 SNHLY and CDR2 FYNNEI. Between the trimmed V and J ends, which lost 4 bases and 4 bases, there was a span of 19 bases. The CDR3 DNA is TGTGCCAGCAGTGTGGGAACGACAGGGAGGGGAGAGACCCAGTACTTC. The encoded protein is CASSVGTTGRGETQYF.

This clonotype was seen many times. This chain uses TRBV10-3 with TRBJ2-7; a weak D match, TRBD1 (6 bases). The germline gives CDR1 ENHRY, CDR2 SYGVKD. The CDR3 has 14 residues. The ends were cut back, 4 bases at V and 7 bases at J, with 17 bases in the middle. The CDR3 coding sequence is TGTGCCATCAGTGTTTCACAGGGAGTAGGAGAGCAGTACTTC. It specifies CAISVSQGVGEQYF.

This clonotype turned up a few times. This chain links TRBV9 with TRBJ2-1; TRBD2 matches 7 bases. Germline assignment: CDR1 SGDLS and CDR2 YYNGEE. The trim removed 0 bases at V and 5 bases at J, leaving 5 bases unmatched. CDR3 size: 15 residues. CDR3 in DNA: TGTGCCAGCAGCGTAGCCAAGCGGGGTAACAATGAGCAGTTCTTC. This encodes CASSVAKRGNNEQFF.

In this sample, this clonotype turned up many times. This rearrangement joins TRBV7-2 to TRBJ2-3, with 10 bases lining up with TRBD2. The J segment lost 5 bases and the V segment lost 6 bases, leaving 8 bases of the junction unmatched. There are 15 residues in the CDR3. Germline loops: CDR1 SGHTA, CDR2 FQGNSA. For the CDR3, the DNA is TGTGCCAGCAGTACAAGCGGGGGGGCCCGAGATACGCAGTATTTT. It specifies CASSTSGGARDTQYF.

This clonotype showed up many times. The chain links TRBV5-1 to TRBJ2-5; possible D gene TRBD1, 6 bases. V gave up 0 bases and J gave up 1 base, with 10 bases separating them. This CDR3 is built from 15 residues. Germline V lookup: CDR1 SGHRS, CDR2 YFSETQ. In DNA, the CDR3 is TGCGCCAGCAGCTTGGAGGACAGAGCCCAAGAGACCCAGTACTTC. Its protein is CASSLEDRAQETQYF. Full variable domain (outside the CDR3, taken from reference TRBV5-1 and TRBJ2-5): KAGVTQTPRYLIKTRGQQVTLSCSPISGHRSVSWYQQTPGQGLQFLFEYFSETQRNKGNFPGRFSGRQFSNSRSEMNVSTLELGDSALYLCASSLEDRAQETQYFGPGTRLLVL.

This clonotype was recorded at least ten times. V is TRBV5-1 and J is TRBJ2-7; D tentatively reads TRBD1 or TRBD2 (6 bases each). CDR3 length equals 12 residues. Trimming pared 6 bases from V and 3 bases from J, leaving 10 bases between. CDR1 is SGHRS and CDR2 is YFSETQ in the germline V gene. This CDR3 is CASKEGDYEQYF. In DNA, the CDR3 is TGCGCCAGCAAGGAGGGGGACTACGAGCAGTACTTC.

There are many counts of this clonotype. This chain uses TRBV13 with TRBJ2-7; tentative D call: TRBD2 (6 bases). This CDR3 spans 15 amino acids. V gave up 4 bases and J gave up 0 bases, with 13 bases separating them. Germline loops: CDR1 PRHDT, CDR2 FYEKMQ (reference sequence). Here the CDR3 DNA reads TGTGCCAGCAGCTGGAGGGGTCCCGACTCCTACGAGCAGTACTTC. Encoded protein: CASSWRGPDSYEQYF.

Points on this clonotype: No conserved phenylalanine or tryptophan is present at the end of the CDR3, so a read error is the likely explanation. The chain carries TRBV5-1 and TRBJ2-5; no clear D. Germline V CDR1 and CDR2: SGHRS, YFSETQ. CDR3 length equals 14 residues. The CDR3 DNA sequence: TGCGCCAGCAGCTTGGGGGGTGTCGCGGAGACACAGTACTGC. Protein product: CASSLGGVAETQYC.

This clonotype has ten or more counts. V and J are TRBV3-1 and TRBJ2-7, with 8 bases that match TRBD2. V lost 1 base, J lost 5 bases, and 10 bases stayed unmatched. This CDR3 comprises 16 residues. CDR1 is LGHDT and CDR2 is YNNKEL in the germline V gene (reference sequence). The DNA for the CDR3 is TGTGCCAGCAGCCAAGTGGGACTAGAAATCCCTCACGAGCAGTACTTC. Encoded protein: CASSQVGLEIPHEQYF.

At least ten counts were recorded for this clonotype. The chain carries TRBV5-1 and TRBJ2-1; D might be TRBD1 (6 bases). This CDR3 is built from 17 residues. Germline CDR1 reads SGHRS; CDR2 reads YFSETQ. Trimming took off 0 bases at V and 2 bases at J, with 15 bases between the two ends. The CDR3 DNA is TGCGCCAGCAGCTTGGCAGGCGGCAGGGGAACCTACAATGAGCAGTTCTTC. Translation: CASSLAGGRGTYNEQFF.

This clonotype has at least ten counts. This rearrangement joins TRBV20-1 to TRBJ1-5; D is unclear. Germline assignment: CDR1 DFQATT and CDR2 SNEGSKA (reference sequence). The CDR3 consists of 14 residues. The germline V and J ends were trimmed by 3 bases and 4 bases, with 13 bases remaining between them. The CDR3 sequence: CSASNGVHNQPQHF. The CDR3 DNA reads TGCAGTGCTAGTAATGGCGTACATAATCAGCCCCAGCATTTT.

This clonotype was seen only a few times. As DNA, the CDR3 is TGTGCCAGCAGTCCGCACGACACCGGGGAGCTGTTTTTT. It is translated as CASSPHDTGELFF. This sequence joins TRBV12-3 or TRBV12-4 and TRBJ2-2; D is uncertain. V lost 5 bases and J lost 3, with 7 bases in between. The CDR3 covers 13 residues.

Concerning this clonotype itself: A junction boundary mismatches the germline segment, possibly from a read error. The chain employs TRBV7-7 and TRBJ2-5, with D maybe TRBD1 (6 bases). The CDR3 covers 14 residues. In germline, CDR1 is SSHAT, CDR2 FNYEAQ (reference sequence). DNA of the CDR3: TGTGCCAGCAGCGAAGGGGGACACCAAGAGACCAAGTACTTC. This gives the protein CASSEGGHQETKYF. Based on the CDR3 plus reference TRBV7-7 and TRBJ2-5, the full variable domain is GAGVSQSPRYKVTKRGQDVTLRCDPISSHATLYWYQQALGQGPEFLTYFNYEAQPDKSGLPSDRFSAERPEGSISTLTIQRTEQRDSAMYRCASSEGGHQETKYFGPGTRLLVL.

This clonotype was seen many times. The genes are TRBV5-6 and TRBJ2-3, with D unresolved. CDR1 SGHDT and CDR2 YYEEEE come from the germline V gene. The V end lost 4 bases, the J end lost 6 bases, and 6 bases lay between the germline ends. The CDR3 is 11 amino acids. The DNA of the CDR3 is TGTGCCAGCAGCCTGTCGGATACGCAGTATTTT. Translating gives CASSLSDTQYF.

This clonotype was seen many times. Its ends do not fully match the called genes, so a read error is possible. The chain employs TRBV15 and TRBJ2-1, with TRBD2 as a possible D gene (5 bases). The germline V gene encodes CDR1 LNHNV and CDR2 YYDKDF (reference sequence). The CDR3 contains 14 residues. CDR3 residues: CATSRELASGEQFF. The CDR3 coding sequence is TGTGCTACCAGCAGAGAATTAGCGTCTGGTGAGCAGTTCTTC.

As regards this clonotype: A much larger clone differs by one base, so this may be a read error. The chain links TRBV10-3 to TRBJ2-7, with D possibly being TRBD1 (6 bases). The CDR3 is 15 amino acids. Germline V gene lookup returns CDR1 ENHRY and CDR2 SYGVKD. The CDR3 DNA follows: TGTGCCAGCAGTGAGACCGGGACACGGGGCTACGAGCAGTACTTC. It codes for CASSETGTRGYEQYF.

This chain connects TRBV6-5 to TRBJ2-5, with 10 bases aligning to TRBD2. The CDR3 totals 16 residues. Germline CDR1 and CDR2: MNHEY and SVGAGI. V lost 5 bases to trimming and J lost 9 bases; unmatched junction nucleotides: 15. The CDR3: CASSPPASGGPGAQYF. The DNA of the CDR3 is TGTGCCAGCAGTCCCCCGGCTAGCGGGGGCCCGGGGGCCCAGTACTTC.

The V gene is TRBV5-1, the J gene TRBJ2-3; the D gene is possibly TRBD2 (5 bases). The CDR3 covers 15 residues. CDR1 SGHRS and CDR2 YFSETQ come from the germline V gene. Trimming took off 4 bases at V and 3 bases at J, with 15 bases between the two ends. CDR3 in DNA: TGCGCCAGCAGCATTAATCCGACTAAAACAGATACGCAGTATTTT. It yields the protein CASSINPTKTDTQYF.

In its sample, this clonotype was seen many times. The chain couples TRBV28 to TRBJ1-1; 8 positions agree with TRBD1. The CDR3 consists of 16 residues. V was pared by 4 bases and J by 1 base, with 8 bases of the junction left unmatched. Germline V gene lookup returns CDR1 MDHEN and CDR2 SYDVKM. The CDR3 region is CASSWAGGAGNTEAFF. DNA of the CDR3: TGTGCCAGCAGTTGGGCAGGGGGCGCGGGGAACACTGAAGCTTTCTTT.

Many counts were recorded for this clonotype. The gene calls are TRBV7-9 and TRBJ2-7, with TRBD1 matching over 9 bases. The J segment lost 5 bases and the V segment lost 5 bases, leaving 10 bases of the junction unmatched. The CDR3 has 15 amino acids. Germline V gene data show CDR1 as SEHNR and CDR2 as FQNEAQ (reference sequence). The CDR3 nucleotides read TGTGCCAGCAGCCGGTCCGGGACAGGGTTGGACGAGCAGTACTTC. This gives the protein CASSRSGTGLDEQYF.

Note on this clonotype: A single base separates this from a much larger clone, so it may be a read error. The chain recombines TRBV6-5 with TRBJ1-1; tentative D call: TRBD1 (5 bases). The CDR3 loop spans 11 amino acids. Germline V gene data show CDR1 as MNHEY and CDR2 as SVGAGI. CDR3 coding DNA: TGTGTCAGCACTTCAGGGCTTGAAGCTTTCTTT. Protein sequence: CVSTSGLEAFF.